These T cell receptor beta chains were read from a single sample in a study of cytomegalovirus exposure and HLA in healthy donors. Repertoires were generated with immunoSEQ multiplex PCR, while TCRdb's copy carries only in-frame clones and drops some. The sample includes roughly 140,000 clones, approximately 71% of them seen just once. Sample: PBMCs. The receptors here all came from a woman aged 45-60 years in good health and CMV-seronegative. CDR3s include the opening cysteine and the closing phenylalanine or tryptophan. A D gene is named only where the DNA matches it firmly. Part of the rows lack a size; the others show once, few, many or a class for expanded clones.

size,D,J,V,DNA,CDR3
few,TRBD1,TRBJ1-6,TRBV5-1,TGCGCCAGCAGACCGGGACAGGGGAATTCACCCCTCCACTTT,CASRPGQGNSPLHF
NA,NA,TRBJ2-7,TRBV4-1,TGCGCCAGCAGCCCCTCGGGTCTTAGCTCCTACGAGCAGTACTTC,CASSPSGLSSYEQYF
NA,NA,TRBJ2-3,TRBV5-1,TGCGCCAGCAGCCAGACATCCCCTACAGATACGCAGTATTTT,CASSQTSPTDTQYF
NA,NA,TRBJ2-3,TRBV19,TGTGCCAGTAATCCAGCTAGCAATGCAGATACGCAGTATTTT,CASNPASNADTQYF
NA,NA,TRBJ1-2,TRBV28,TGTGCCAGCAGTTTGACAGGACCGTATGGCTACACCTTC,CASSLTGPYGYTF
NA,NA,TRBJ2-7,TRBV10-3,TGTGCCATCAGTAGTACAGGCGTCGACGAGCAGTACTTC,CAISSTGVDEQYF
NA,TRBD1,TRBJ1-1,TRBV7-9,TGTGCCAGCACTGACAGGGCTCAGAACACTGAAGCTTTCTTT,CASTDRAQNTEAFF
NA,NA,TRBJ1-2,TRBV7-2,TGTGCCAGCAGCTTTCGACCGGGACATAGGTTTTCGTATGGCTACACCTTC,CASSFRPGHRFSYGYTF
NA,TRBD1,TRBJ1-2,TRBV6-1,TGTGCCTTTCGGCGGACAGGGTATCGGTATGGCTACACCTTC,CAFRRTGYRYGYTF
NA,NA,TRBJ2-4,TRBV19,TGTGCCAGTAGTCGGGTGTCTAACATTCAGTACTTC,CASSRVSNIQYF
once,NA,TRBJ2-2,TRBV9,TGTGCCAGCAGCCCTACGCCCCTCGGGTTCGGCGGGGAGCTGTTTTTT,CASSPTPLGFGGELFF
NA,NA,TRBJ2-3,TRBV7-7,TGTGCTAGCAGCCCGCGGCCGGGAGATACGCAGTATTTT,CASSPRPGDTQYF
NA,TRBD2,TRBJ2-7,TRBV19,TGTGCCAGTAGTCCCAGCGGGGAGATCTCCTACGAGCAGTACTTC,CASSPSGEISYEQYF
once,NA,TRBJ1-2,TRBV2,TGTGCCAGCAGTGAAGCTGACCCTCGTCGCGTAGCCACCTTC,CASSEADPRRVATF
once,NA,TRBJ1-1,TRBV28,TGTGCCAGCAGTTTAGAGTCGAACACTGAAGCTTTCTTT,CASSLESNTEAFF